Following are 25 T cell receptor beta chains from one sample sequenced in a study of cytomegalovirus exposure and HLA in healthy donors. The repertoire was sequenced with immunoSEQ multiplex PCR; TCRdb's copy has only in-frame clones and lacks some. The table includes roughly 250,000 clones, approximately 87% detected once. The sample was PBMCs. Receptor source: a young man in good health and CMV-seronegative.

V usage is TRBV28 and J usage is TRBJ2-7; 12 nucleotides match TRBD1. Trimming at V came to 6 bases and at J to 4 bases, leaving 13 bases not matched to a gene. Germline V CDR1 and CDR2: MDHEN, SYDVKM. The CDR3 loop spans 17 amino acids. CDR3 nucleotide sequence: TGTGCCAGCAGATCCGGGACAGGGGGCATAGGGCTTTACGAGCAGTACTTC. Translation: CASRSGTGGIGLYEQYF.

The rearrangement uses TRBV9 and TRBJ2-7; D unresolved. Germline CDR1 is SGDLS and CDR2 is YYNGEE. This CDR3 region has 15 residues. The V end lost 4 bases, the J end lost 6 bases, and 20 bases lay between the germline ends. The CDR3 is CASSLYPEQSTEQYF. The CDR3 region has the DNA TGTGCCAGCAGCCTCTACCCGGAGCAGTCTACCGAGCAGTACTTC.

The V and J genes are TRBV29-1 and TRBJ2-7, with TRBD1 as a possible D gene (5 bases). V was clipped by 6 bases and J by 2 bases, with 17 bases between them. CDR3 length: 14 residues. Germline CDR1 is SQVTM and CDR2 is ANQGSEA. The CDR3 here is CSVHWGDRPYEQYF. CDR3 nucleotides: TGCAGCGTCCATTGGGGCGACAGACCCTACGAGCAGTACTTC.

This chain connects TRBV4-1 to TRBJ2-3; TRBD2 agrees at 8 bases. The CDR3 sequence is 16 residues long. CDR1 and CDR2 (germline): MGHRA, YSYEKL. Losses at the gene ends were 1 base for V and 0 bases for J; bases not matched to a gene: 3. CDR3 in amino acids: CASSQVPSGSTDTQYF. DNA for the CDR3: TGCGCCAGCAGCCAAGTACCTAGCGGGAGCACAGATACGCAGTATTTT.

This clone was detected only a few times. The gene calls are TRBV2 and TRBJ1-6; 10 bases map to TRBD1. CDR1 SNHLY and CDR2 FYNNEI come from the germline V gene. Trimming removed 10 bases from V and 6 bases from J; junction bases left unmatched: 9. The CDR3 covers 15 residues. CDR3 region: CATTKGDRGNSPLHF. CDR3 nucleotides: TGTGCCACCACAAAGGGGGACAGGGGTAATTCACCCCTCCACTTT.

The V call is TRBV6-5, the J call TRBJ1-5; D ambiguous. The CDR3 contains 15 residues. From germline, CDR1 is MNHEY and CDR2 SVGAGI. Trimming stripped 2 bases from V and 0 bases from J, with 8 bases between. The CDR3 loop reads CASSYGLTSNQPQHF. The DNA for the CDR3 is TGTGCCAGCAGTTACGGGCTGACTAGCAATCAGCCCCAGCATTTT.

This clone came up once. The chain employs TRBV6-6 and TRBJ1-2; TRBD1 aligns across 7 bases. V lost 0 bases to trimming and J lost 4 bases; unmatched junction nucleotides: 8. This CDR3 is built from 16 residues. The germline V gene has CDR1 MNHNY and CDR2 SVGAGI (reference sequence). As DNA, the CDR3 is TGTGCCAGCAGTTACTCTAACAGGGGAAGAGGCTATGGCTACACCTTC. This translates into CASSYSNRGRGYGYTF.

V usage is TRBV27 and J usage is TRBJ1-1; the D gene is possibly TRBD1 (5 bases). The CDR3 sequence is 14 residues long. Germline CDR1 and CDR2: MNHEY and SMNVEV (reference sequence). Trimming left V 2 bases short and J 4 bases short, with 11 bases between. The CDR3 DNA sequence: TGTGCCAGCAGTTTACCGGGGGGTGGCACTGAAGCTTTCTTT. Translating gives CASSLPGGGTEAFF.

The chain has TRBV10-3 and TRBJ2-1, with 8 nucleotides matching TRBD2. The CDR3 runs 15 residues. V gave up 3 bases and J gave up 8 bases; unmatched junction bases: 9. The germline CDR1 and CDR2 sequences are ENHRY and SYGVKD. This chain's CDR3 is CAISDLREGVDEQFF. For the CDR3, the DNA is TGTGCCATCAGTGATTTACGGGAGGGCGTGGATGAGCAGTTCTTC.

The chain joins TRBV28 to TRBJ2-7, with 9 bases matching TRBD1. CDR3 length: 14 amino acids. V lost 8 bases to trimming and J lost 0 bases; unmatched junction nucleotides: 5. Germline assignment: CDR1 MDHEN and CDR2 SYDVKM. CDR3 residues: CASATGGSSYEQYF. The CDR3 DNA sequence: TGTGCCAGCGCGACAGGGGGAAGCTCCTACGAGCAGTACTTC.

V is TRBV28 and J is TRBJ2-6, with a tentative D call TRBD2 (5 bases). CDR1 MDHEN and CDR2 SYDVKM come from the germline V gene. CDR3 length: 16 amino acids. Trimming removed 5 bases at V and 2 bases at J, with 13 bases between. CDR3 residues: CASSPTGSPGANVLTF. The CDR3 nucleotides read TGTGCCAGCAGTCCCACGGGGTCCCCTGGGGCCAACGTCCTGACTTTC.

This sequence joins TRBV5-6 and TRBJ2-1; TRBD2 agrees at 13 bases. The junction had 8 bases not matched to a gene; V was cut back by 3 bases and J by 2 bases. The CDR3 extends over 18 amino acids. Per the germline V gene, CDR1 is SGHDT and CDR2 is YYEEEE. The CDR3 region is CASSSDGLAGDTYNEQFF. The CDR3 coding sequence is TGTGCCAGCAGCTCCGACGGACTAGCGGGAGACACCTACAATGAGCAGTTCTTC.

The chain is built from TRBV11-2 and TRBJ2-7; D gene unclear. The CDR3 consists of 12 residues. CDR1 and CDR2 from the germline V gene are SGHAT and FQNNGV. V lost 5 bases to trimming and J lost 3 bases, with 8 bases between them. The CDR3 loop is CASSLPFYEQYF. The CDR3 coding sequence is TGTGCCAGCAGCCTCCCGTTCTACGAGCAGTACTTC.

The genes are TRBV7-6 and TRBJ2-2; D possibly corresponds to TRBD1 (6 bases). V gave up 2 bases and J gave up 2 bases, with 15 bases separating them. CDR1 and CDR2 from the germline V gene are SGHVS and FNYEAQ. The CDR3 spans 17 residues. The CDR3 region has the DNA TGTGCCAGCAGCTTAATACCAGGGGCTATAAACACCGGGGAGCTGTTTTTT. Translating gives CASSLIPGAINTGELFF.

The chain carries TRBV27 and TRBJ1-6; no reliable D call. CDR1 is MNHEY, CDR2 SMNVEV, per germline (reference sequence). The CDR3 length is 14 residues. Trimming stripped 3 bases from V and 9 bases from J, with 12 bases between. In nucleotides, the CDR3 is TGTGCCAGCAGTTTTGGTGCAGGCATTTCACCCCTCCACTTT. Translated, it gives CASSFGAGISPLHF.

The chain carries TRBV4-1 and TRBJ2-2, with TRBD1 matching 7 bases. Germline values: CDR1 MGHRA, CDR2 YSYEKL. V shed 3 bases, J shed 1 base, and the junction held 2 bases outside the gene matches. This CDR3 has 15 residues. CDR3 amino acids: CASSHDRVNTGELFF. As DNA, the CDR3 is TGCGCCAGCAGCCATGACAGGGTGAACACCGGGGAGCTGTTTTTT.

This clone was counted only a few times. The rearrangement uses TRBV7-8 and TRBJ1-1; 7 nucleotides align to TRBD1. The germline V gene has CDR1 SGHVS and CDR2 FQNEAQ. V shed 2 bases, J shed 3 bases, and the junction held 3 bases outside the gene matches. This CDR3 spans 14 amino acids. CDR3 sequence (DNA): TGTGCCAGCAGCTTAAGCAGGGGGGACACTGAAGCTTTCTTT. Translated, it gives CASSLSRGDTEAFF.

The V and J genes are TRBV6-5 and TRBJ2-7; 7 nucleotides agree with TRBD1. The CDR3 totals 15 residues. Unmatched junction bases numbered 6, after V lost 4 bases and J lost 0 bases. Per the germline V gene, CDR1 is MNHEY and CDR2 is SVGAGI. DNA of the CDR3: TGTGCCAGCAGTTCGGGCCCAGGGGGCTCCTACGAGCAGTACTTC. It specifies CASSSGPGGSYEQYF.

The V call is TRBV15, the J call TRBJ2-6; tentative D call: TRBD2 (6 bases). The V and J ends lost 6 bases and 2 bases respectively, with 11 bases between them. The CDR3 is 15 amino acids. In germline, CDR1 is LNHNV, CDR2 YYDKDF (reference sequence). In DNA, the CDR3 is TGTGCCACCAGATCTTCGGGGGCTGGGGCCAACGTCCTGACTTTC. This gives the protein CATRSSGAGANVLTF.

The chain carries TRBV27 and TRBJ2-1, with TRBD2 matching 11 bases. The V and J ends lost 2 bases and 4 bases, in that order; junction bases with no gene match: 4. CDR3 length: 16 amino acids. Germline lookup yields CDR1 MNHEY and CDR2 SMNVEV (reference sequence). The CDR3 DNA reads TGTGCCAGCAGTTTACTACTAGCGGGAGCTTACAATGAGCAGTTCTTC. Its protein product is CASSLLLAGAYNEQFF.

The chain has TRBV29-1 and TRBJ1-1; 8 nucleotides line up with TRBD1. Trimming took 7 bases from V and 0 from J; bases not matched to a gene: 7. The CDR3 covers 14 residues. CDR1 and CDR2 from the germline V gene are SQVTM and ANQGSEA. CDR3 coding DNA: TGCAGCGCCCGGGACAGGTTAATGAACACTGAAGCTTTCTTT. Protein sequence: CSARDRLMNTEAFF. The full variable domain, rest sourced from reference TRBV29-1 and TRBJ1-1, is SAVISQKPSRDICQRGTSLTIQCQVDSQVTMMFWYRQQPGQSLTLIATANQGSEATYESGFVIDKFPISRPNLTFSTLTVSNMSPEDSSIYLCSARDRLMNTEAFFGQGTRLTVV.

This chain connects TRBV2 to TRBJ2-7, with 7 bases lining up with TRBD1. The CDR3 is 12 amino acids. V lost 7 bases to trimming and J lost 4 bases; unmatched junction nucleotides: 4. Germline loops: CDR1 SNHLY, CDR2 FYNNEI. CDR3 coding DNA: TGTGCCAGCACACAGGGGTGGTACGAGCAGTACTTC. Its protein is CASTQGWYEQYF.

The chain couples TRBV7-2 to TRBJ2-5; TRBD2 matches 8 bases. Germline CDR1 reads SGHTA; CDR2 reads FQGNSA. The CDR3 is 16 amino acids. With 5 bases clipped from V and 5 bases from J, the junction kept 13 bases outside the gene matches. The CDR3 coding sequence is TGTGCCAGCAGCCCCGGGCCGCGGGGGGCGAGGGAGACCCAGTACTTC. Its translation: CASSPGPRGARETQYF. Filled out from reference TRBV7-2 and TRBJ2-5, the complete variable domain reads GAGVSQSPSNKVTEKGKDVELRCDPISGHTALYWYRQSLGQGLEFLIYFQGNSAPDKSGLPSDRFSAERTGGSVSTLTIQRTQQEDSAVYLCASSPGPRGARETQYFGPGTRLLVL.

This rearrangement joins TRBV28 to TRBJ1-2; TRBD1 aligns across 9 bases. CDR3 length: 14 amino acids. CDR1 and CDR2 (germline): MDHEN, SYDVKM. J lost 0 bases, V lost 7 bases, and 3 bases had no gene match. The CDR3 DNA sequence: TGTGCCAGCACTAGACAGGGGGCTAACTATGGCTACACCTTC. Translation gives CASTRQGANYGYTF.

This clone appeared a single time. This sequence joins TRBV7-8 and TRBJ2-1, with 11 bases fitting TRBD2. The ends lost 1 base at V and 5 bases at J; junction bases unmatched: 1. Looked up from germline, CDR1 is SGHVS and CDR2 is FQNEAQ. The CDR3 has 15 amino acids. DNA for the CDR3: TGTGCCAGCAGCTTAGGACTAGCGGGGAACAATGAGCAGTTCTTC. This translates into CASSLGLAGNNEQFF.